These 25 T cell receptor beta chains were all obtained from the same sample, sequenced in a study of T cells in Graves' hyperthyroidism and ophthalmopathy. TCR beta CDR3 region amplification was performed from RNA transcripts. The HTBI primer set drove a first-round RT-PCR of the TCR CDR3. A single record per CDR3 protein comes from TCRdb applying MiXCR to the multiplex PCR reads. The sample has around 300,000 distinct CDR3 sequences, roughly 13% seen once. Specimen: blood. Receptors were obtained from a woman in her forties with Graves' hyperthyroidism.

The chain recombines TRBV11-2 with TRBJ1-1; the match to TRBD1 covers 9 bases. The junction had 4 bases not matched to a gene; V was cut back by 6 bases and J by 5 bases. The length of the CDR3 is 13 residues. Per the germline V gene, CDR1 is SGHAT and CDR2 is FQNNGV. CDR3 DNA sequence: TGTGCCAGCAGGGGGACAGGGAGGACTGAAGCTTTCTTT. Encoded protein: CASRGTGRTEAFF. Variable domain in full (rest from reference TRBV11-2 and TRBJ1-1): EAGVAQSPRYKIIEKRQSVAFWCNPISGHATLYWYQQILGQGPKLLIQFQNNGVVDDSQLPKDRFSAERLKGVDSTLKIQPAKLEDSAVYLCASRGTGRTEAFFGQGTRLTVV.

This clonotype was seen ten or more times. The chain couples TRBV12-3 or TRBV12-4 to TRBJ1-2; unclear D gene. Trimming took off 6 bases at V and 0 bases at J, with 20 bases between the two ends. This CDR3 region has 17 residues. The CDR3 loop reads CASSQLLRLQANYGYTF. CDR3 sequence (DNA): TGTGCCAGCAGCCAACTTTTAAGGCTCCAAGCTAACTATGGCTACACCTTC.

This clonotype was seen ten or more times. In nucleotides, the CDR3 is TGCAGCGTTGTGCGCGGGACCTCCGGGGAGCTGTTTTTT. It yields the protein CSVVRGTSGELFF. The chain recombines TRBV29-1 with TRBJ2-2; tentative D call: TRBD2 (6 bases). The CDR3 consists of 13 residues. Trimming left V 4 bases short and J 6 bases short, with 12 bases between. Germline V CDR1 and CDR2: SQVTM, ANQGSEA.

This clonotype was seen ten or more times. The gene calls are TRBV11-2 and TRBJ2-7; 13 bases are a match to TRBD2. This CDR3 spans 15 amino acids. Germline values: CDR1 SGHAT, CDR2 FQNNGV. V gave up 5 bases and J gave up 3 bases; unmatched junction bases: 4. The CDR3 nucleotides read TGTGCCAGCAGCCCTGGGACTAGCGGGGACTACGAGCAGTACTTC. Protein sequence: CASSPGTSGDYEQYF.

About this clonotype itself: A much more abundant neighbour one base away suggests this may be a read error. The chain couples TRBV6-4 to TRBJ2-1; D unresolved. This CDR3 contains 14 residues. CDR1 and CDR2 (germline): MRHNA, SNTAGT. As DNA, the CDR3 is TGTGTCAGCAGTCCTTACGCCTCCGGCAATGAGCAGTTCTTC. Translated, it gives CVSSPYASGNEQFF.

This clonotype was observed a handful of times. The chain has TRBV27 and TRBJ1-1; TRBD1 matches 7 bases. Unmatched junction bases numbered 7, after V lost 3 bases and J lost 0 bases. Germline V CDR1 and CDR2: MNHEY, SMNVEV (reference sequence). This CDR3 is 16 amino acids long. Here the CDR3 DNA reads TGTGCCAGCAGTTTTAAGGGGGCCCGCTTGAACACTGAAGCTTTCTTT. It codes for CASSFKGARLNTEAFF.

This clonotype occurred a few times. The chain links TRBV30 to TRBJ2-4; TRBD1 matches 9 bases. From germline, CDR1 is GTSNPN and CDR2 SVGIG (reference sequence). The CDR3 consists of 18 residues. V was clipped by 3 bases and J by 1 base; unmatched bases: 13. The chain's CDR3 is CAWSPSGQGLGAKNIQYF. The CDR3, as DNA: TGTGCCTGGAGCCCCTCCGGACAGGGGTTAGGTGCCAAAAACATTCAGTACTTC.

This clonotype was detected many times. The junction differs from germline at one of its ends, possibly a read error. This chain uses TRBV5-1 with TRBJ1-1; D is perhaps TRBD1 (6 bases). From germline, CDR1 is SGHRS and CDR2 YFSETQ. This CDR3 has 13 amino acids. The CDR3 loop reads CASSALGGTGAFF. The DNA of the CDR3 is TGCGCCAGCAGCGCCCTAGGGGGGACTGGAGCTTTCTTT. The full variable domain, its missing parts supplied by reference TRBV5-1 and TRBJ1-1, is KAGVTQTPRYLIKTRGQQVTLSCSPISGHRSVSWYQQTPGQGLQFLFEYFSETQRNKGNFPGRFSGRQFSNSRSEMNVSTLELGDSALYLCASSALGGTGAFFGQGTRLTVV.

This clonotype was found many times. The chain has TRBV3-1 and TRBJ1-1, with 9 positions matching TRBD1. The CDR3 length is 14 residues. Germline assignment: CDR1 LGHDT and CDR2 YNNKEL (reference sequence). With 5 bases clipped from V and 5 bases from J, the junction kept 6 bases outside the gene matches. CDR3 coding DNA: TGTGCCAGCAGCTCGACAGGGGGGAGGACTGAAGCTTTCTTT. It translates to CASSSTGGRTEAFF.

As DNA, the CDR3 is TGCAGCGTAACGGACGGAGGGTTCTCACCCCTCCACTTT. It translates to CSVTDGGFSPLHF. The V and J genes are TRBV29-1 and TRBJ1-6; the D is unclear. The V and J ends lost 6 bases and 10 bases respectively, with 16 bases between them. Germline V gives CDR1 SQVTM, CDR2 ANQGSEA. The CDR3 has 13 residues.

This clonotype was observed at least ten times. CDR3 in DNA: TGTGCCAGCAGCTTAGGAACCGCTAGGGGCAATGAGCAGTTCTTC. This codes for CASSLGTARGNEQFF. The genes are TRBV7-2 and TRBJ2-1; a possible D gene is TRBD1 (5 bases). The V and J ends lost 1 base and 6 bases respectively, with 13 bases between them. In germline, CDR1 is SGHTA, CDR2 FQGNSA. The CDR3 runs to 15 residues.

The chain combines TRBV4-2 with TRBJ2-5; 12 bases align to TRBD2. Germline CDR1 is LGHNA and CDR2 is YNFKEQ. The trim removed 4 bases at V and 3 bases at J, leaving 9 bases unmatched. The CDR3 consists of 17 residues. CDR3: CASSRGLAGGLKETQYF. In DNA form, the CDR3 reads TGTGCCAGCAGCCGAGGGCTAGCGGGAGGGTTGAAAGAGACCCAGTACTTC.

Ten or more counts support this clonotype. The CDR3 DNA reads as TGTGCCAGTAGTCTTACCCCGGGCACTGAAGCTTTCTTT. The encoded protein is CASSLTPGTEAFF. This chain connects TRBV19 to TRBJ1-1; no definite D call. V lost 5 bases and J 4 bases, leaving 11 bases between the germline ends. CDR1 is LNHDA, CDR2 SQIVND, per germline (reference sequence). This CDR3 has 13 residues.

This clonotype was seen only a few times. Written as DNA, the CDR3 is TGTGCCAGCAGCTTCAGCTCACCCATGGGACAGGGGGCTCCCTCAACGAACTACGAGCAGTACTTC. Its protein is CASSFSSPMGQGAPSTNYEQYF. The chain is built from TRBV11-2 and TRBJ2-7; TRBD1 matches 12 bases. CDR3 size: 22 residues. Germline values: CDR1 SGHAT, CDR2 FQNNGV. The J segment lost 3 bases and the V segment lost 3 bases, leaving 24 bases of the junction unmatched.

The chain joins TRBV6-2 or TRBV6-3 to TRBJ2-1; tentatively, D is TRBD1 or TRBD2 (5 bases each). Germline V gene data show CDR1 as MNHEY and CDR2 as SVGEGT. The CDR3 has 17 amino acids. Trimming took off 6 bases at V and 0 bases at J, with 18 bases between the two ends. The CDR3 protein is CASSYRRSGRSYNEQFF. CDR3 coding DNA: TGTGCCAGCAGCTACAGGAGAAGCGGCCGCTCCTACAATGAGCAGTTCTTC.

There are many counts of this clonotype. This chain connects TRBV20-1 to TRBJ1-2; TRBD1 might be the D (6 bases). The germline V gene has CDR1 DFQATT and CDR2 SNEGSKA (reference sequence). V was shortened by 6 bases and J by 4 bases, with 12 bases between the two germline ends. The CDR3 has 12 residues. The CDR3: CSAPDRSYGYTF. The CDR3 DNA follows: TGCAGTGCCCCGGACAGATCCTATGGCTACACCTTC.

At least ten counts were recorded for this clonotype. The rearrangement joins TRBV28 to TRBJ2-5; unclear D gene. Trimming cost V 3 bases and J 1 base, with 6 bases left between them. CDR3 length: 13 amino acids. The germline CDR1 and CDR2 sequences are MDHEN and SYDVKM. The CDR3, as DNA: TGTGCCAGCAGTTTCGGCAGCCAAGAGACCCAGTACTTC. It codes for CASSFGSQETQYF.

CDR3 in DNA: TGTGCCAGCAGCCAAGATAGCGGCTCTGGAAACACCATATATTTT. This translates into CASSQDSGSGNTIYF. The chain uses TRBV3-1 and TRBJ1-3; D gene uncertain. V was shortened by 0 bases and J by 0 bases, with 6 bases between the two germline ends. This CDR3 spans 15 amino acids. Germline lookup yields CDR1 LGHDT and CDR2 YNNKEL (reference sequence).

This clonotype has ten or more counts. The chain uses TRBV11-3 and TRBJ1-1; D not certain. The CDR3 contains 13 residues. Trimming stripped 4 bases from V and 1 base from J, with 7 bases between. CDR1 is SGHNT, CDR2 YENEEA, per germline. CDR3 region: CASSSTENTEAFF. DNA of the CDR3: TGTGCCAGCAGCTCAACAGAGAACACTGAAGCTTTCTTT.

This clonotype has just a few counts. The V call is TRBV7-3, the J call TRBJ2-2; the D gene is possibly TRBD2 (6 bases). The ends were cut back, 4 bases at V and 1 base at J, with 10 bases in the middle. CDR3 length: 15 residues. Germline V gives CDR1 SGHTA, CDR2 FQGTGA. Written as DNA, the CDR3 is TGTGCCAGCAGCTCGGATAGCGGGAACACCGGGGAGCTGTTTTTT. Protein product: CASSSDSGNTGELFF.

With regard to this clonotype: This may stem from a read error, because a much larger clone lies one nucleotide away. V and J are TRBV6-2 or TRBV6-3 and TRBJ2-5, with 7 bases aligning to TRBD2. The CDR3 extends over 15 amino acids. J was trimmed by 5 bases and V by 6 bases; bases with no gene match: 12. Germline V lookup: CDR1 MNHEY, CDR2 SVGEGT. CDR3 protein: CASRELARVWETQYF. Written as DNA, the CDR3 is TGTGCCAGCAGGGAACTAGCGAGAGTATGGGAGACCCAGTACTTC.

CDR3 DNA: TGTGCCAGCAGCCCACCTGGTTCCCTGAACACCGGGGAGCTGTTTTTT. Translated: CASSPPGSLNTGELFF. This chain connects TRBV7-9 to TRBJ2-2; D gene ambiguous. The V gene lost 5 bases and the J gene lost 1 base, with 14 bases spanning the gap. Per the germline V gene, CDR1 is SEHNR and CDR2 is FQNEAQ (reference sequence). The CDR3 loop spans 16 amino acids.

This clonotype was seen repeatedly, ten times or more. The chain uses TRBV7-8 and TRBJ2-7; no reliable D call. Per germline, CDR1 SGHVS and CDR2 FQNEAQ. V lost 5 bases to trimming and J lost 0 bases, with 14 bases between them. This CDR3 has 15 amino acids. CDR3 sequence (DNA): TGTGCCAGCAGCCCGGACCTCCCTAGCTCCTACGAGCAGTACTTC. Protein product: CASSPDLPSSYEQYF.

This clonotype was recorded at least ten times. The chain links TRBV20-1 to TRBJ1-1; 8 bases map to TRBD1. With V trimmed by 1 base and J by 5 bases, 6 bases remained unmatched. The germline V gene encodes CDR1 DFQATT and CDR2 SNEGSKA (reference sequence). The CDR3 has 14 amino acids. CDR3 amino acids: CSARVSDRATEAFF. In DNA form, the CDR3 reads TGCAGTGCTAGAGTTTCGGACAGGGCTACTGAAGCTTTCTTT.

This clonotype was observed many times. V is TRBV19 and J is TRBJ2-3; no clear D gene. The V gene lost 5 bases and the J gene lost 2 bases, with 5 bases spanning the gap. CDR1 is LNHDA, CDR2 SQIVND, per germline (reference sequence). This CDR3 region has 12 residues. The CDR3: CASSHTTDTQYF. As DNA, the CDR3 is TGTGCCAGTAGTCACACCACAGATACGCAGTATTTT.